The rows below give T cell receptor beta chains drawn from one sample of a study of blood T cell repertoires in COVID-19. Sequenced by immunoSEQ multiplex PCR; TCRdb stores in-frame clones only, minus some. This sample has 200,000 to 300,000 clones, with roughly 86% found just once. Sequenced sample: peripheral blood. The receptors stem from a woman aged 55-69 years with COVID-19, enrolled during active disease. Both conserved end residues are part of each CDR3. D genes are given only for firm matches. Clone size is not always given. Where it is, it says once, few, many or a class for expanded clones.

J: TRBJ1-1
D: .
V: TRBV27
size: .
CDR3: CASQLGLNTEAFF
DNA: TGTGCCAGCCAACTGGGCCTGAACACTGAAGCTTTCTTT

J: TRBJ1-1
D: .
V: TRBV7-8
size: .
CDR3: CASSLGPARTNTEAFF
DNA: TGTGCCAGCAGCTTAGGTCCTGCTAGGACTAACACTGAAGCTTTCTTT

J: TRBJ2-7
D: TRBD1
V: TRBV30
size: .
CDR3: CACLRDSFSYEQYF
DNA: TGTGCCTGCCTAAGGGACAGTTTCTCCTACGAGCAGTACTTC

J: TRBJ1-6
D: .
V: TRBV27
size: once
CDR3: CASSLSFRRTYNSPLHF
DNA: TGTGCCAGCAGTTTATCATTTCGCAGGACCTATAATTCACCCCTCCACTTT

J: TRBJ2-2
D: TRBD2
V: TRBV19
size: .
CDR3: CASSMAGGVWELFF
DNA: TGTGCCAGTAGTATGGCGGGAGGTGTGTGGGAGCTGTTTTTT

J: TRBJ1-5
D: .
V: TRBV4-3
size: .
CDR3: CASSQDGRGGNQPQHF
DNA: TGCGCCAGCAGCCAAGATGGGCGGGGAGGCAATCAGCCCCAGCATTTT

J: TRBJ2-1
D: .
V: TRBV2
size: once
CDR3: CASNLDRRAPSYNEQFF
DNA: TGTGCCAGCAACCTAGACAGAAGAGCTCCCTCCTACAATGAGCAGTTCTTC

J: TRBJ1-1
D: .
V: TRBV28
size: few
CDR3: CASSLWQGNTEAFF
DNA: TGTGCCAGCAGTTTATGGCAGGGGAACACTGAAGCTTTCTTT

J: TRBJ2-5
D: TRBD2
V: TRBV6-2/TRBV6-3
size: .
CDR3: CASSSKTSGRPETQYF
DNA: TGTGCCAGCAGTTCCAAGACTAGCGGGAGGCCGGAGACCCAGTACTTC

J: TRBJ2-6
D: TRBD2
V: TRBV4-1
size: few
CDR3: CASSRGLAGTSGANVLTF
DNA: TGCGCCAGCAGCCGGGGACTAGCGGGAACCTCTGGGGCCAACGTCCTGACTTTC

J: TRBJ1-4
D: TRBD1
V: TRBV5-1
size: .
CDR3: CASSTRQGGTEKLFF
DNA: TGCGCCAGCAGCACCAGACAGGGGGGGACTGAAAAACTGTTTTTT

J: TRBJ1-5
D: .
V: TRBV19
size: .
CDR3: CASSIFGMHNQPQHF
DNA: TGTGCCAGTAGTATTTTCGGGATGCACAATCAGCCCCAGCATTTT

J: TRBJ1-2
D: .
V: TRBV24-1
size: .
CDR3: CATSDLSRQNYGYTF
DNA: TGTGCCACCAGTGATTTGTCGCGACAGAACTATGGCTACACCTTC

J: TRBJ2-3
D: TRBD1
V: TRBV24-1
size: .
CDR3: CATSDAGTGRGDTQYF
DNA: TGTGCCACCAGTGATGCAGGGACAGGGAGAGGGGATACGCAGTATTTT

J: TRBJ2-2
D: TRBD1
V: TRBV9
size: once
CDR3: CASSVEGTGGASGELFF
DNA: TGTGCCAGCAGCGTAGAGGGGACAGGGGGCGCCTCCGGGGAGCTGTTTTTT

J: TRBJ1-1
D: TRBD1
V: TRBV6-2/TRBV6-3
size: few
CDR3: CASSYERGQGNLAEAFF
DNA: TGTGCCAGCAGTTACGAAAGGGGACAGGGAAACTTGGCTGAAGCTTTCTTT

J: TRBJ2-3
D: .
V: TRBV19
size: .
CDR3: CASSIGAASTDTQYF
DNA: TGTGCCAGTAGTATAGGAGCCGCTAGCACAGATACGCAGTATTTT